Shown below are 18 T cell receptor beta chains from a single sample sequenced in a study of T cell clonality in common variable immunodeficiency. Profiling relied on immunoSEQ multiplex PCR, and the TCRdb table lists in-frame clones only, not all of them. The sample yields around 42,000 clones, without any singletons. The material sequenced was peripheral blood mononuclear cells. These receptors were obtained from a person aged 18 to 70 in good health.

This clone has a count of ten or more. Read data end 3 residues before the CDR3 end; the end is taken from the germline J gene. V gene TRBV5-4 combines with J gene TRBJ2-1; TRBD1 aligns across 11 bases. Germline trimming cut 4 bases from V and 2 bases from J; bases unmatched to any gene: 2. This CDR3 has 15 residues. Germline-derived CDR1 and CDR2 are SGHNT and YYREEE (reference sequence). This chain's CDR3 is CASSPDRGPYNEQFF. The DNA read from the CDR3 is TGTGCCAGCAGCCCGGACAGGGGGCCCTACAATGAG.

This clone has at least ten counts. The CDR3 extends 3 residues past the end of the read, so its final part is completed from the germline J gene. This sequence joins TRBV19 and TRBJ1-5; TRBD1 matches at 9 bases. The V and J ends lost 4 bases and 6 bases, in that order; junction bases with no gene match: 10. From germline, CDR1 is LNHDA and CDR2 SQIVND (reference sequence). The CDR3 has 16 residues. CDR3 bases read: TGTGCCAGTAGTACCCCGCCGGGACAGGGAGGTCAGCCC. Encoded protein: CASSTPPGQGGQP. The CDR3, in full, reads CASSTPPGQGGQPQHF. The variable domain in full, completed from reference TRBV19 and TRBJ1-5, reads DGGITQSPKYLFRKEGQNVTLSCEQNLNHDAMYWYRQDPGQGLRLIYYSQIVNDFQKGDIAEGYSVSREKKESFPLTVTSAQKNPTAFYLCASSTPPGQGGQPQHFGDGTRLSIL.

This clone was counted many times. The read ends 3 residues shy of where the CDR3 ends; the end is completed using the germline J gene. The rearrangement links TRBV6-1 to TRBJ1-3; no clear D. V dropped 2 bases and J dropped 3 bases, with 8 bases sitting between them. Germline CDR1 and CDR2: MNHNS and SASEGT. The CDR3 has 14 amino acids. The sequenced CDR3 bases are TGTGCCAGCAGTGAAACGACACTTGGAAACACC. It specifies CASSETTLGNT. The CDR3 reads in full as CASSETTLGNTIYF.

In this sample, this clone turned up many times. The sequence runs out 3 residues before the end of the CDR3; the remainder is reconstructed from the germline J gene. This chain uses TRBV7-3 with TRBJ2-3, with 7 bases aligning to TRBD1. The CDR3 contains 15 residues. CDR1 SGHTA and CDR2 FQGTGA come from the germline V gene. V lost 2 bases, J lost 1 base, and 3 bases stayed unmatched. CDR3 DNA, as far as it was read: TGTGCCAGCAGCTTAGGGGACAGTCGCACAGATACG. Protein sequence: CASSLGDSRTDT. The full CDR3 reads CASSLGDSRTDTQYF.

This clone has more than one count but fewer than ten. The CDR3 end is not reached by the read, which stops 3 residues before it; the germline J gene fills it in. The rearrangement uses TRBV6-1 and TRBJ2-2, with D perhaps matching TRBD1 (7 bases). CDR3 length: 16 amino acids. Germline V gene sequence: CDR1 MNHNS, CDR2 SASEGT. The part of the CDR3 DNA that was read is TGTGCCAGCAGTGAACGCAGGGGGGCAACTAATGAAAAG. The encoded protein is CASSERRGATNEK. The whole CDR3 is CASSERRGATNEKLFF.

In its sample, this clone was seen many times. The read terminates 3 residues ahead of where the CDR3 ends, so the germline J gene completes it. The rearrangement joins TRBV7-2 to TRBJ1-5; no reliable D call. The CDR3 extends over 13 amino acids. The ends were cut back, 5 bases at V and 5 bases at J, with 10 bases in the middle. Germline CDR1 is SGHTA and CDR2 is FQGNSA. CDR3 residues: CASSQSRYQPQHF. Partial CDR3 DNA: TGTGCCAGCAGCCAATCAAGGTATCAGCCC.

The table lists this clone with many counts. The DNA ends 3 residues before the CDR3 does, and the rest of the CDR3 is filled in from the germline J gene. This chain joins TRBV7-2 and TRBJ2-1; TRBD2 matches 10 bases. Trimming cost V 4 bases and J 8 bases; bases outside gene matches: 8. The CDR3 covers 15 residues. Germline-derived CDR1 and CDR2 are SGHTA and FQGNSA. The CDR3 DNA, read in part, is TGTGCCAGCAGCTCCGGGGGACTAGCGATCTATGAG. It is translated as CASSSGGLAIYE. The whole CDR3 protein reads CASSSGGLAIYEQFF. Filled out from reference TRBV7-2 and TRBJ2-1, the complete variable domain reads GAGVSQSPSNKVTEKGKDVELRCDPISGHTALYWYRQSLGQGLEFLIYFQGNSAPDKSGLPSDRFSAERTGGSVSTLTIQRTQQEDSAVYLCASSSGGLAIYEQFFGPGTRLTVL.

CDR3 loop: CASSLPPGQGSNYGYTF. The sequenced part of the CDR3 DNA is TGTGCCAGCTCACTGCCCCCAGGACAGGGGTCCAACTATGGC. V is TRBV18 and J is TRBJ1-2; 9 bases map to TRBD1. The sequenced fragment ends 3 residues before the CDR3 boundary, so the rest is inferred from the germline J gene. The germline V gene has CDR1 KGHSH and CDR2 LQKENI. J gave up 2 bases and V 4 bases, and 11 bases lay outside the gene matches. The CDR3 totals 17 residues.

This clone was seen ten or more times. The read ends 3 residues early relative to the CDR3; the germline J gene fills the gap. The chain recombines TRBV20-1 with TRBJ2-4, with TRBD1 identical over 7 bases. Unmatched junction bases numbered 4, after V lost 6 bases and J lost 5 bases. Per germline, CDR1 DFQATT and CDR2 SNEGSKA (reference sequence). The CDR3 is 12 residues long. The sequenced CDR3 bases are TGCAGTGCGGGACAGCCCCAAAACATT. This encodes CSAGQPQNI. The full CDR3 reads CSAGQPQNIQYF.

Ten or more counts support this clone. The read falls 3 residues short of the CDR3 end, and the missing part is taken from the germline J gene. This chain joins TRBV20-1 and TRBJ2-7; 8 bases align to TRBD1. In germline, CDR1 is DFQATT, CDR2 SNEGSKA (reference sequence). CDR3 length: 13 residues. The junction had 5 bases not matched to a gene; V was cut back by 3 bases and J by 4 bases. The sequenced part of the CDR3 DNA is TGCAGTGCTAGTCTGGGACAGGCTTACGAG. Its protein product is CSASLGQAYE. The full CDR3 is CSASLGQAYEQYF.

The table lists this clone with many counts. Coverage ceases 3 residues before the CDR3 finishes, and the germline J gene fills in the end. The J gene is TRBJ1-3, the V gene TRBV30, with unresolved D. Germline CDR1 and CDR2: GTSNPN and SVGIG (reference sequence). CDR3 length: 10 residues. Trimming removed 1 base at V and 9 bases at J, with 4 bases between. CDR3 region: CAWSEGTIYF. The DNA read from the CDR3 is TGTGCCTGGAGTGAGGGCACC.

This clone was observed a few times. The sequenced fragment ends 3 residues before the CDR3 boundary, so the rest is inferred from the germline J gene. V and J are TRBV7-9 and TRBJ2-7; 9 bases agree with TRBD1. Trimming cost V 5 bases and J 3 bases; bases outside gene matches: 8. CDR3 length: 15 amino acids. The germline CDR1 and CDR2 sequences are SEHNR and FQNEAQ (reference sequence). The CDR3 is CASSPTDRGNYEQYF. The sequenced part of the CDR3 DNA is TGTGCCAGCAGCCCGACGGACAGGGGAAACTACGAG.

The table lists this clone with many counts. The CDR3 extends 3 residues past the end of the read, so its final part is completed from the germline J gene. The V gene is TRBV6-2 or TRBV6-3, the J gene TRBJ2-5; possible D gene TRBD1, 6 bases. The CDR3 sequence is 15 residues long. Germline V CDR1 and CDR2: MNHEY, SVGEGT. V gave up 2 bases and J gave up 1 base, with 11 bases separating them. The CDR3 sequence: CASSYPVGAQETQYF. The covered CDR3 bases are TGTGCCAGCAGTTACCCCGTGGGGGCCCAAGAGACC.

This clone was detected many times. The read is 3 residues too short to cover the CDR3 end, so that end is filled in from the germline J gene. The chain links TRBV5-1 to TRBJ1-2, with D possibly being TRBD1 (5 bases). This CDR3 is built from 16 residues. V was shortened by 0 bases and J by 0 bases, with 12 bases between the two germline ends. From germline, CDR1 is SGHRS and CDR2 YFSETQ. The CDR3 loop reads CASSLDGATTNYGYTF. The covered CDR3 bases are TGCGCCAGCAGCTTGGATGGGGCCACTACTAACTATGGC.

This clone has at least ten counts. The CDR3 spells CSARFTPNEQFF. The CDR3 bases that were read are TGCAGTGCTAGGTTTACTCCTAATGAG. The chain uses TRBV20-1 and TRBJ2-1; D is uncertain. The observed sequence ends 3 residues before the CDR3 terminus, with the missing tail filled in from the germline J gene. The CDR3 covers 12 residues. Germline V CDR1 and CDR2: DFQATT, SNEGSKA (reference sequence). Trimming stripped 3 bases from V and 7 bases from J, with 10 bases between.

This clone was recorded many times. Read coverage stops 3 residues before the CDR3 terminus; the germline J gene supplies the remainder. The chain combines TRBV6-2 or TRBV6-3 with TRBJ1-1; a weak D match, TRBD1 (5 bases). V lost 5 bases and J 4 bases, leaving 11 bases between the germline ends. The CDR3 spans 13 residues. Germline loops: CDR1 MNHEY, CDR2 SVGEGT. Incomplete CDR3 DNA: TGTGCCAGCAGTCGGGGGATGCGCACTGAA. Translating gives CASSRGMRTE. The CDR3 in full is CASSRGMRTEAFF.

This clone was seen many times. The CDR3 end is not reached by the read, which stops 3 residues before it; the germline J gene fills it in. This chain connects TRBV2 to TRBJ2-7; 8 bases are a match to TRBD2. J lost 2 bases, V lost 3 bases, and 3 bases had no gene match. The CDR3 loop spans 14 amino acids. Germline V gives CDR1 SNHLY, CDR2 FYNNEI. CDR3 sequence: CASSDGGGTYEQYF. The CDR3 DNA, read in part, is TGTGCCAGCAGTGATGGCGGGGGGACCTACGAG.

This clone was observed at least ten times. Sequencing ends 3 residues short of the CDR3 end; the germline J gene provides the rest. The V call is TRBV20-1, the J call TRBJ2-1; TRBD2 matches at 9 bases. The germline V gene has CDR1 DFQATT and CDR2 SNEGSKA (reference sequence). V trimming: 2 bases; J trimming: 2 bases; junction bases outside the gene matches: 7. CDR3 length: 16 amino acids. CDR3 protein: CSARTLAGVTYNEQFF. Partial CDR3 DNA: TGCAGTGCTAGAACCTTAGCGGGAGTCACCTACAATGAG.